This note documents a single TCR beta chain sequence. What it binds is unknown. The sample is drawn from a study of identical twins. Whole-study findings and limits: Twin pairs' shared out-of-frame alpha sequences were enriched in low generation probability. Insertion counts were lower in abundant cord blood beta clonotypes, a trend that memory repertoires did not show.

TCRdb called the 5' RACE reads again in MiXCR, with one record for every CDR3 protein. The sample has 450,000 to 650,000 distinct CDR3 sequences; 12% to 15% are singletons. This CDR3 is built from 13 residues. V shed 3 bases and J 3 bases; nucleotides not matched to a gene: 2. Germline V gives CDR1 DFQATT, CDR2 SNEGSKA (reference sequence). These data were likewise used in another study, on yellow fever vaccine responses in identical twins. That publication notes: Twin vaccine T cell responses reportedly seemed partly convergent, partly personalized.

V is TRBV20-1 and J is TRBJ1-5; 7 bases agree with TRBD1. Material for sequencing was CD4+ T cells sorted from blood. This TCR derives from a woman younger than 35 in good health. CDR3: CSARGQHNQPQHF. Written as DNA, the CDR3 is TGCAGTGCTAGGGGACAGCACAATCAGCCCCAGCATTTT.